This TCR beta chain was identified in a study of blood T cell repertoires in COVID-19. Study-wide context: Whether acute or convalescent, the COVID-19 samples came from the United States, Italy and Spain.

Sequencing was performed with immunoSEQ multiplex PCR; in TCRdb, only in-frame clones are kept and a portion is missing. The data show tens of thousands of clones, with over 80% seen just once and 3% to 4% held by the top ten. Germline V CDR1 and CDR2: SGHDT, YYEEEE. The CDR3 is made up of 13 amino acids. V lost 0 bases and J 2 bases, leaving 6 bases between the germline ends. The chain is built from TRBV5-6 and TRBJ2-7; perhaps TRBD2 as D (6 bases). The material sequenced was peripheral blood. The clonotype comes from a man between 35 and 55 years old with COVID-19, enrolled during active disease. The CDR3 spells CASSLGTTYEQYF. In nucleotides, the CDR3 is TGTGCCAGCAGCTTGGGGACTACCTACGAGCAGTACTTC.